This T cell receptor beta chain was obtained from a study of long-term antiretroviral therapy in people with HIV. General observations from the study: Pre-ART clonal expansion yielded clones that dominated the repertoire at all time points.

At the survey level, the v3.0 immunoSEQ assay was run. Repertoires were generated with immunoSEQ multiplex PCR, while TCRdb's copy carries only in-frame clones and drops some. The sample holds about 50,000 clones, about 86% seen once. For each donor, at least one pre-ART and at least two post-ART PBMC samples were available. Germline CDR1 is SGHAT and CDR2 is FQNNGV. Trimming removed 3 bases at V and 7 bases at J, with 12 bases between. The CDR3 loop spans 14 amino acids. About this clone: Its target is unknown.

This receptor was obtained from a woman younger than 35 with HIV. Sequences were derived from unsorted PBMCs, sampled 0.8 years after starting antiretroviral therapy. This chain uses TRBV11-2 with TRBJ2-2; D possibly corresponds to TRBD1 (5 bases). The CDR3 sequence: CASSFDRDLGELFF. CDR3 in DNA: TGTGCCAGCAGCTTTGACAGAGATCTCGGGGAGCTGTTTTTT.